These 32 T cell receptor beta chains share one sample of origin, sequenced in a study of identical twins. TCRdb passed the 5' RACE reads through MiXCR, listing each CDR3 protein once. The table lists 500,000 to 550,000 distinct CDR3 sequences, around 20% of them singletons. Separately, the same data were catalogued under a study of T cells expressing NK-cell markers.

Sequences were obtained from CD4+ T cells sorted from blood. All receptors come from a woman under 30 in good health.

V is TRBV3-1 and J is TRBJ2-7; 9 bases match TRBD1. J was trimmed by 4 bases and V by 4 bases; bases with no gene match: 8. CDR1 is LGHDT and CDR2 is YNNKEL in the germline V gene (reference sequence). This CDR3 has 15 residues. CDR3 residues: CASSPRDRAGYEQYF. As DNA, the CDR3 is TGTGCCAGCAGCCCTCGGGACAGGGCGGGGTACGAGCAGTACTTC.

The chain carries TRBV6-2 or TRBV6-3 and TRBJ1-5; 9 bases match TRBD1. CDR1 is MNHEY, CDR2 SVGEGT, per germline. This CDR3 comprises 18 residues. The J segment lost 3 bases and the V segment lost 4 bases, leaving 13 bases of the junction unmatched. The CDR3 here is CASSFLIVGQGDNQPQHF. As DNA, the CDR3 is TGTGCCAGCAGTTTTTTGATAGTGGGACAGGGTGACAATCAGCCCCAGCATTTT.

The chain combines TRBV12-3 or TRBV12-4 with TRBJ2-7; D call uncertain. The CDR3 sequence is 13 residues long. V lost 7 bases and J lost 5, with 15 bases in between. CDR3 in amino acids: CASTPWLQDEQYF. The CDR3 nucleotides are TGTGCCAGCACCCCTTGGCTCCAAGACGAGCAGTACTTC.

The rearrangement joins TRBV20-1 to TRBJ1-1; D unclear. This CDR3 has 13 amino acids. Looked up from germline, CDR1 is DFQATT and CDR2 is SNEGSKA (reference sequence). V was shortened by 3 bases and J by 4 bases, with 12 bases between the two germline ends. This CDR3 is CSARAFSRTEAFF. In DNA form, the CDR3 reads TGCAGTGCTAGGGCCTTCTCGCGCACTGAAGCTTTCTTT.

This clonotype was detected many times. The V call is TRBV25-1, the J call TRBJ2-1; D call uncertain. The CDR3 is 15 residues long. Germline V CDR1 and CDR2: MGHDK, SYGVNS. V was clipped by 1 base and J by 0 bases, with 7 bases between them. Written as DNA, the CDR3 is TGTGCCAGCAGTGAATCCCGCGGCTCCTACAATGAGCAGTTCTTC. The encoded protein is CASSESRGSYNEQFF.

The chain joins TRBV30 to TRBJ2-1; 10 nucleotides match TRBD2. V was pared by 0 bases and J by 9 bases, with 2 bases of the junction left unmatched. CDR1 is GTSNPN and CDR2 is SVGIG in the germline V gene (reference sequence). This CDR3 has 13 residues. CDR3 nucleotides: TGTGCCTGGAGTGTAACTAGCGGGATTGAGCAGTTCTTC. This sequence encodes CAWSVTSGIEQFF.

This clonotype was recorded only once. The V gene is TRBV7-3, the J gene TRBJ2-3; 8 bases align to TRBD2. The CDR3 length is 15 residues. CDR1 SGHTA and CDR2 FQGTGA come from the germline V gene. The V segment lost 5 bases and the J segment 0 bases; nucleotides outside the gene matches: 4. The chain's CDR3 is CASSQTSESTDTQYF. The CDR3 region has the DNA TGTGCCAGCAGCCAGACTAGCGAGAGCACAGATACGCAGTATTTT.

The gene calls are TRBV11-2 and TRBJ1-6, with D maybe TRBD1 (6 bases). CDR3 length: 19 amino acids. The V end was cut by 1 base, the J end by 0 bases, with 16 bases between. The germline CDR1 and CDR2 sequences are SGHAT and FQNNGV. The chain's CDR3 is CASSLVSGVGISYNSPLHF. For the CDR3, the DNA is TGTGCCAGCAGCTTAGTTTCAGGGGTTGGGATCTCCTATAATTCACCCCTCCACTTT.

This clonotype was recorded a few times. The rearrangement links TRBV20-1 to TRBJ2-1, with TRBD2 identical over 8 bases. J was trimmed by 7 bases and V by 3 bases; bases with no gene match: 11. From germline, CDR1 is DFQATT and CDR2 SNEGSKA (reference sequence). This CDR3 has 15 residues. CDR3 nucleotides: TGCAGTGCTAGGGTCGGGACTAGATTTTTGAATGAGCAGTTCTTC. As protein: CSARVGTRFLNEQFF.

This clonotype was detected only a few times. This chain connects TRBV12-3 or TRBV12-4 to TRBJ1-2; D not certain. The CDR3 has 13 residues. Trimming shortened V by 5 bases and J by 3 bases, and 10 bases separated the two germline ends. As DNA, the CDR3 is TGTGCCAGCAGTGCCGGCAGCCACTATGGCTACACCTTC. Translating it yields CASSAGSHYGYTF.

This clonotype appeared many times. This chain uses TRBV27 with TRBJ1-1, with D perhaps TRBD1 (5 bases). The germline V gene has CDR1 MNHEY and CDR2 SMNVEV (reference sequence). V lost 8 bases and J lost 1, with 8 bases in between. The CDR3 loop spans 12 amino acids. CDR3 sequence (DNA): TGTGCCAGCGGCAGGGAGAACACTGAAGCTTTCTTT. This sequence encodes CASGRENTEAFF.

The chain links TRBV6-2 or TRBV6-3 to TRBJ2-1; a weak D match, TRBD1 (6 bases). The CDR3 loop spans 13 amino acids. V lost 0 bases and J 10 bases, leaving 10 bases between the germline ends. Germline CDR1 and CDR2: MNHEY and SVGEGT. CDR3 protein: CASSYSIGTEQFF. The CDR3 coding sequence is TGTGCCAGCAGTTACTCGATCGGGACAGAGCAGTTCTTC.

The table lists this clonotype with a few counts. V gene TRBV29-1 combines with J gene TRBJ2-3; D is perhaps TRBD1 or TRBD2 (5 bases each). The CDR3 loop spans 15 amino acids. CDR1 and CDR2 (germline): SQVTM, ANQGSEA. V shed 4 bases and J shed 2 bases, with 16 bases lying between them. CDR3 DNA sequence: TGCAGCGTTGGGGAAAGGGGACCTATCACAGATACGCAGTATTTT. Translated, it gives CSVGERGPITDTQYF.

This clonotype came up a few times. The rearrangement uses TRBV20-1 and TRBJ1-2; perhaps TRBD1 as D (5 bases). Germline CDR1 is DFQATT and CDR2 is SNEGSKA (reference sequence). CDR3 length equals 18 residues. V lost 1 base and J lost 1, with 22 bases in between. The CDR3, as DNA: TGCAGTGCTAGAGCTCAGGGTACCTTATATAACTTTAACTATGGCTACACCTTC. Amino acid sequence: CSARAQGTLYNFNYGYTF.

J is TRBJ2-3 and V is TRBV6-2 or TRBV6-3; no reliable D call. Germline CDR1 MNHEY, CDR2 SVGEGT. The CDR3 is made up of 12 amino acids. Trimming stripped 4 bases from V and 4 bases from J, with 6 bases between. CDR3 region: CASSFSPDTQYF. The DNA for the CDR3 is TGTGCCAGCAGTTTTTCCCCAGATACGCAGTATTTT.

This clonotype was detected a few times. V gene TRBV6-1 combines with J gene TRBJ2-6; no reliable D call. This CDR3 contains 16 residues. V was shortened by 6 bases and J by 1 base, with 13 bases between the two germline ends. Germline CDR1 is MNHNS and CDR2 is SASEGT. The CDR3 DNA sequence: TGTGCCAGCAGACCCTCGTCCCTATCTGGGGCCAACGTCCTGACTTTC. Its translation: CASRPSSLSGANVLTF.

This clonotype was counted between two and nine times. The chain combines TRBV6-5 with TRBJ1-1; the D gene is possibly TRBD1 (5 bases). Germline CDR1 is MNHEY and CDR2 is SVGAGI. The CDR3 has 12 residues. Trimming cost V 4 bases and J 6 bases, with 9 bases left between them. The CDR3 is CASSSTVAEAFF. The CDR3 DNA reads TGTGCCAGCAGTTCGACAGTCGCTGAAGCTTTCTTT.

V usage is TRBV9 and J usage is TRBJ1-5; weak D call: TRBD1 (5 bases). Germline CDR1 reads SGDLS; CDR2 reads YYNGEE. V was clipped by 0 bases and J by 5 bases, with 12 bases between them. This CDR3 comprises 15 residues. The CDR3 DNA is TGTGCCAGCAGCGTAGAATCGGGGGAGGATCAGCCCCAGCATTTT. Protein product: CASSVESGEDQPQHF.

The chain joins TRBV9 to TRBJ2-1; 8 bases are shared with TRBD2. V was clipped by 0 bases and J by 5 bases; unmatched bases: 7. This CDR3 is built from 16 residues. The germline V gene has CDR1 SGDLS and CDR2 YYNGEE. The CDR3 region has the DNA TGTGCCAGCAGCGTAGAACCGGGGGGGCTCAACAATGAGCAGTTCTTC. This encodes CASSVEPGGLNNEQFF.

This chain uses TRBV5-1 with TRBJ2-2; unclear D gene. CDR1 is SGHRS and CDR2 is YFSETQ in the germline V gene. V lost 4 bases to trimming and J lost 1 base, with 17 bases between them. CDR3 size: 17 residues. In DNA, the CDR3 is TGCGCCAGCAGCCCTAAATCTCGCACGGGGAACACCGGGGAGCTGTTTTTT. This translates into CASSPKSRTGNTGELFF.

In its sample, this clonotype was seen a few times. V usage is TRBV7-9 and J usage is TRBJ1-1; D not resolved. Between the trimmed V and J ends, which lost 5 bases and 4 bases, there was a span of 11 bases. The CDR3 runs 13 residues. Germline V gives CDR1 SEHNR, CDR2 FQNEAQ (reference sequence). As DNA, the CDR3 is TGTGCCAGCAGCATAACCACGCTCACTGAAGCTTTCTTT. It encodes CASSITTLTEAFF.

This clonotype was counted between two and nine times. The junction and the germline gene differ at one end; a read error may be behind it. This chain connects TRBV7-9 to TRBJ1-4; the D is unclear. The germline V gene has CDR1 SEHNR and CDR2 FQNEAQ (reference sequence). This CDR3 has 12 residues. CDR3 residues: CASTLPHEKLFF. In nucleotides, the CDR3 is TGTGCCAGCACCTTACCCCATGAAAAACTGTTTTTT.

This clonotype has more than one count but fewer than ten. The chain recombines TRBV19 with TRBJ2-5, with TRBD2 identical over 13 bases. The germline V gene has CDR1 LNHDA and CDR2 SQIVND (reference sequence). The V segment lost 5 bases and the J segment 5 bases; nucleotides outside the gene matches: 5. The CDR3 contains 15 residues. DNA for the CDR3: TGTGCCAGTAGTGGCGGACTAGCGGGGGATGAGACCCAGTACTTC. It specifies CASSGGLAGDETQYF.

V gene TRBV29-1 combines with J gene TRBJ1-2, with no clear D. The CDR3 has 15 residues. Germline-derived CDR1 and CDR2 are SQVTM and ANQGSEA. V was cut by 7 bases and J by 1 base, with 19 bases left in between. For the CDR3, the DNA is TGCAGCGCCTTCCTCTTCCCGTCAATTAACTATGGCTACACCTTC. Translation: CSAFLFPSINYGYTF.

The chain has TRBV5-1 and TRBJ2-7, with 10 bases that match TRBD2. The V gene's germline CDR1 is SGHRS and CDR2 YFSETQ. With 1 base clipped from V and 2 bases from J, the junction kept 3 bases outside the gene matches. This CDR3 region has 15 residues. The CDR3 loop reads CASSLLAGETYEQYF. Written as DNA, the CDR3 is TGCGCCAGCAGCTTGCTAGCGGGGGAGACCTACGAGCAGTACTTC.

Here the CDR3 reads CSATLTGARSEQYF. The CDR3 nucleotides read TGCAGTGCTACCTTAACGGGGGCGAGGAGCGAGCAGTACTTC. V is TRBV20-1 and J is TRBJ2-7; D possibly matches TRBD1 or TRBD2 (6 bases each). The ends were cut back, 4 bases at V and 6 bases at J, with 19 bases in the middle. From germline, CDR1 is DFQATT and CDR2 SNEGSKA (reference sequence). The CDR3 spans 14 residues.

The chain uses TRBV11-1 and TRBJ2-1, with TRBD2 matching 8 bases. V was clipped by 5 bases and J by 2 bases; unmatched bases: 14. Germline CDR1 SGHAT, CDR2 FQDESV (reference sequence). CDR3 size: 18 residues. Here the CDR3 reads CASSPRAGGDQAYNEQFF. The CDR3 DNA sequence: TGTGCCAGCAGCCCTCGGGCGGGGGGTGACCAAGCCTACAATGAGCAGTTCTTC.

The V call is TRBV9, the J call TRBJ2-7; D ambiguous. The length of the CDR3 is 14 residues. From germline, CDR1 is SGDLS and CDR2 YYNGEE. V shed 0 bases and J shed 0 bases, with 7 bases lying between them. The CDR3 reads CASSVDLGSYEQYF. CDR3 DNA: TGTGCCAGCAGCGTAGACCTCGGCTCCTACGAGCAGTACTTC.

The chain couples TRBV18 to TRBJ1-1; D ambiguous. The CDR3 loop spans 15 amino acids. Trimming pared 3 bases from V and 1 base from J, leaving 12 bases between. The germline gives CDR1 KGHSH, CDR2 LQKENI. The chain's CDR3 is CASSPEKSQNTEAFF. The CDR3 coding sequence is TGTGCCAGCTCACCGGAAAAGTCCCAGAACACTGAAGCTTTCTTT.

This clonotype has a handful of counts. This chain connects TRBV12-3 or TRBV12-4 to TRBJ1-5; 7 nucleotides line up with TRBD1. The V gene end was trimmed by 6 bases and the J gene end by 4 bases; junction bases not matched to a gene: 3. The CDR3 consists of 13 residues. The CDR3 nucleotides are TGTGCCAGCAGCGGGACAGTGAATCAGCCCCAGCATTTT. Amino acid sequence: CASSGTVNQPQHF.

This clonotype was detected a few times. V usage is TRBV7-9 and J usage is TRBJ2-1, with D possibly called TRBD1 or TRBD2 (5 bases each). CDR3 length equals 17 residues. Germline assignment: CDR1 SEHNR and CDR2 FQNEAQ (reference sequence). V was cut by 2 bases and J by 0 bases, with 14 bases left in between. In DNA form, the CDR3 reads TGTGCCAGCAGCTTATTAGAGGGACGACGCTCCTACAATGAGCAGTTCTTC. Translation: CASSLLEGRRSYNEQFF. Drawing the rest from reference TRBV7-9 and TRBJ2-1, the complete variable domain is DTGVSQNPRHKITKRGQNVTFRCDPISEHNRLYWYRQTLGQGPEFLTYFQNEAQLEKSRLLSDRFSAERPKGSFSTLEIQRTEQGDSAMYLCASSLLEGRRSYNEQFFGPGTRLTVL.

The chain carries TRBV5-1 and TRBJ2-5; tentative D call: TRBD2 (6 bases). Trimming took off 3 bases at V and 1 base at J, with 10 bases between the two ends. The CDR3 is 14 amino acids. CDR1 and CDR2 from the germline V gene are SGHRS and YFSETQ. The CDR3 DNA reads TGCGCCAGCAGCTCGGGGGACGGCCAAGAGACCCAGTACTTC. This translates into CASSSGDGQETQYF.